Detailed here is one T cell receptor beta chain. Time point given: baseline pretreatment blood. Treatment noted: 15 Gy SBRT to primary tumor, nephrectomy 4 weeks later. These data belong to a study of radiation and T cells in renal cell carcinoma. The overall study: Nephrectomy followed 15 Gy stereotactic body radiation by 4 weeks.

Libraries were prepared by immunoSEQ multiplex PCR; TCRdb keeps only in-frame clonotypes and omits some of them. The table records approximately 140,000 clones, about 88% of them present only once. The CDR3 spans 13 residues. Trimming removed 1 base at V and 7 bases at J, with 8 bases between. Germline V gene lookup returns CDR1 GTSNPN and CDR2 SVGIG (reference sequence). This sequence originates from a woman aged 65 to 85 with renal cell carcinoma. The V call is TRBV30, the J call TRBJ1-6; D is uncertain. The material was blood, obtained from a patient whose treatment included radiotherapy and nephrectomy. CDR3 nucleotides: TGTGCCTGGAGTGCGCAAAGCAATTCACCCCTCCACTTT. The encoded protein is CAWSAQSNSPLHF.